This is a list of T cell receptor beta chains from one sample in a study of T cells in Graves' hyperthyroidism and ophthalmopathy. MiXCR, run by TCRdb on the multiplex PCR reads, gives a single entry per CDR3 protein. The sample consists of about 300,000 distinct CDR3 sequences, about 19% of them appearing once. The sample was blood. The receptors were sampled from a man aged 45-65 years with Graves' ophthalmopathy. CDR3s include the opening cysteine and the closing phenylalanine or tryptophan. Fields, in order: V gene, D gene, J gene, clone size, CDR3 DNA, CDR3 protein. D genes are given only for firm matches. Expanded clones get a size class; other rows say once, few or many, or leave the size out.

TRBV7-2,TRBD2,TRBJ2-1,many,TGTGCCAGCAGCGCGACTAGCGGGAGGGCGGGTGAGCAGTTCTTC,CASSATSGRAGEQFF
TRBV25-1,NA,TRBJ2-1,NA,TGTGCCAGCAGTGAATATCCGGACTTTGAGCAGTTCTTC,CASSEYPDFEQFF
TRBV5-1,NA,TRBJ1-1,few,TGCGCCAGCAGCTTGGTTGTGGGGGTGTACACTGAAGCTTTCTTT,CASSLVVGVYTEAFF
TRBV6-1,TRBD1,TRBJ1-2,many,TGTGCCAGCAGGACAGGGGATCGGGAGGGCTACACCTTC,CASRTGDREGYTF
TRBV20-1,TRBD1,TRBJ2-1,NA,TGCAGTGCTAGAGGTCTGGGACAGGGCCCCAATGAGCAGTTCTTC,CSARGLGQGPNEQFF
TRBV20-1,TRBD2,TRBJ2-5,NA,TGCAGTGCTAGAGATCTAGTTAGCGGGGGCCAAGAGACCCAGTACTTC,CSARDLVSGGQETQYF
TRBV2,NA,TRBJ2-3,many,TGTGCCAGCAGTGAACGGGAAAGCACAGATACGCAGTATTTT,CASSERESTDTQYF
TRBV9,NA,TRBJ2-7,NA,TGTGCCAGCAGCGTAGGTGGGGTTAACGCCTACGAGCAGTACTTC,CASSVGGVNAYEQYF
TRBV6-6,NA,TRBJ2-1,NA,TGTGCCAGCAGTTACGGCGGGCGCTCCTACAATGAGCAGTTCTTC,CASSYGGRSYNEQFF
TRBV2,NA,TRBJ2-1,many,TGTGCCAGCTCACCTCGGGCGGCTAGCGTAAAAACCTACAATGAGCAGTTCTTC,CASSPRAASVKTYNEQFF
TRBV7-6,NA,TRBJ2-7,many,TGTGCCAGCAGCTTAAGCCCTGCGGGATACGAGCAGTACTTC,CASSLSPAGYEQYF
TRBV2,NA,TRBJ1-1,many,TGTGCCAGCAGCCACGGGGGTAACACTGAAGCTTTCTTT,CASSHGGNTEAFF
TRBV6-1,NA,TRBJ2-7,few,TGTGCCAGCAGTGAAGCTGACGATAGCTCCTACGAGCAGTACTTC,CASSEADDSSYEQYF
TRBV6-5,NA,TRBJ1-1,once,TGTGCCAGCAGCTACCCCCGGGGAAGCTCCGATGCTTTCTTT,CASSYPRGSSDAFF
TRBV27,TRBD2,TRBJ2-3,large,TGTGCCAGCAACCCGGGTTGGACTAGAACAGATACGCAGTATTTT,CASNPGWTRTDTQYF
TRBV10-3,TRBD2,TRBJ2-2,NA,TGTGCCATCAGTGAGGGGACTAGCGGGTCCGGGGAGCTGTTTTTT,CAISEGTSGSGELFF
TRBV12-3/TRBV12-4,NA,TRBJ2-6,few,TGTGCCAGCAGTTACGTGTCGTCTGGGGCCAACGTCCTGACTTTC,CASSYVSSGANVLTF
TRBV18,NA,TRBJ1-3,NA,TGTGCCAGCTCACCACGGAACTCTGGAAACACCATATATTTT,CASSPRNSGNTIYF
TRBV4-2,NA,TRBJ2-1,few,TGTGCCAGCAGCCAAGATCCCTTCGTGTACAATGAGCAGTTCTTC,CASSQDPFVYNEQFF
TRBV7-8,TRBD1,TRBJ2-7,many,TGTGCCAGCAGCTTAGAGACAGGGGCCTCCTACGAGCAGTACTTC,CASSLETGASYEQYF
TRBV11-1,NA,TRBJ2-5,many,TGTGCCAGCAGCTTAAACCTCGGACAAGAGACCCAGTACTTC,CASSLNLGQETQYF
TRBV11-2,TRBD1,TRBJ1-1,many,TGTGCCAGCAGCTTAGGATGGACAGGCGCCACTGAAGCTTTCTTT,CASSLGWTGATEAFF
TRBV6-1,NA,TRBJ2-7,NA,TGTGCCAGCAGTGCCACAGGGCCCGGCGAGCAGTACTTC,CASSATGPGEQYF
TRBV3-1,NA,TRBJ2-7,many,TGTGCCAGCAGCCAAACTAGGCGCTACGAGCAGTACTTC,CASSQTRRYEQYF
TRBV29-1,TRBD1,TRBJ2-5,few,TGCAGCGTCGACCGACAGGGGATCCAAGAGACCCAGTACTTC,CSVDRQGIQETQYF